A selection of T cell receptor beta chains follows, all from one sample in a study of blood T cell repertoires in COVID-19. The data were produced by immunoSEQ multiplex PCR, yet TCRdb's version contains in-frame clones alone and is incomplete. The sample carries 290,000 or so clones, 86% recorded once. The specimen was PBMCs or T cells enriched from blood (not recorded which). Receptors were obtained from a woman between 18 and 29 years old who had recovered from COVID-19. CDR3s include the opening cysteine and the closing phenylalanine or tryptophan. D genes are given only for firm matches. Size tells how often a clone was seen (once, few, many) or the class of an expanded clone, and some rows leave it out.

size	D	V	J	CDR3	DNA
NA	TRBD2	TRBV6-5	TRBJ2-1	CASSLWASGNNEQFF	TGTGCCAGCAGCCTCTGGGCTAGCGGGAACAATGAGCAGTTCTTC
NA	NA	TRBV9	TRBJ1-3	CASSSTAYSGNTIYF	TGTGCCAGCAGCTCGACAGCGTACTCTGGAAACACCATATATTTT
NA	TRBD1	TRBV7-2	TRBJ2-7	CASSLAGQGIDEQYF	TGTGCCAGCAGCTTAGCGGGACAGGGGATTGACGAGCAGTACTTC
NA	NA	TRBV11-2	TRBJ2-1	CASSSEDTWAVNEQFF	TGTGCCAGCAGCTCCGAAGATACTTGGGCCGTCAATGAGCAGTTCTTC
NA	NA	TRBV27	TRBJ2-2	CASSPSSFLRTGELFF	TGTGCCAGCAGTCCCTCTAGCTTCCTCAGGACCGGGGAGCTGTTTTTT
many	TRBD1	TRBV5-1	TRBJ2-7	CASSLTGSYEQYF	TGCGCCAGCAGCCTGACAGGGTCCTACGAGCAGTACTTC
NA	TRBD1	TRBV6-2/TRBV6-3	TRBJ1-2	CASSRDRELRGYTF	TGTGCCAGCAGTCGGGACAGGGAATTGCGTGGCTACACCTTC
NA	TRBD2	TRBV7-8	TRBJ2-7	CASSLLAGYVHEQYF	TGTGCCAGCAGCTTACTAGCGGGTTACGTCCACGAGCAGTACTTC
NA	TRBD1	TRBV7-2	TRBJ1-6	CASSLTGTALHF	TGTGCCAGCAGCTTGACCGGGACAGCCCTCCACTTT
NA	NA	TRBV7-6	TRBJ1-5	CASSLYRGANQPQHF	TGTGCCAGCAGCTTATATCGGGGGGCTAATCAGCCCCAGCATTTT
NA	NA	TRBV6-5	TRBJ2-7	CASSPDRYEQYF	TGTGCCAGCAGTCCCGACAGATACGAGCAGTACTTC
once	TRBD2	TRBV5-1	TRBJ2-2	CASSRGLAGGLTGELFF	TGCGCCAGCAGCCGAGGACTAGCGGGAGGGTTGACCGGGGAGCTGTTTTTT
NA	TRBD1	TRBV9	TRBJ1-4	CASSQGQLDEKLFF	TGTGCCAGCAGCCAGGGACAGCTAGATGAAAAACTGTTTTTT
NA	TRBD1	TRBV7-2	TRBJ1-4	CASSRDRATNEKLFF	TGTGCCAGCAGTCGGGACAGGGCAACTAATGAAAAACTGTTTTTT
NA	NA	TRBV7-9	TRBJ1-1	CASRNIAGEAFF	TGTGCCAGCAGAAATATCGCGGGTGAAGCTTTCTTT
NA	TRBD2	TRBV5-6	TRBJ2-2	CASRILAAGTGELFF	TGTGCCAGCAGAATTCTAGCGGCCGGGACCGGGGAGCTGTTTTTT
NA	TRBD1	TRBV6-5	TRBJ2-1	CASSYSQGNEQFF	TGTGCCAGCAGTTACTCACAGGGGAATGAGCAGTTCTTC
NA	NA	TRBV7-6	TRBJ1-5	CASSPWEDQPQHF	TGTGCCAGCAGTCCCTGGGAGGATCAGCCCCAGCATTTT
NA	NA	TRBV18	TRBJ1-5	CASSPDPGGNQPQHF	TGTGCCAGCTCACCAGATCCGGGGGGCAATCAGCCCCAGCATTTT
NA	NA	TRBV21-1	TRBJ1-4	CASSSDRPF	TGTGCCAGCAGTTCGGACAGGCCTTTT
NA	NA	TRBV19	TRBJ1-1	CASSIRGGNTEAFF	TGTGCCAGTAGTATACGGGGAGGGAACACTGAAGCTTTCTTT
NA	NA	TRBV3-1/TRBV3-2	TRBJ2-2	CASSQAVYTGELFF	TGTGCCAGCAGCCAAGCCGTATACACCGGGGAGCTGTTTTTT
NA	NA	TRBV30	TRBJ1-1	CAWTKLTAYTEAFF	TGTGCCTGGACTAAACTGACAGCGTACACTGAAGCTTTCTTT
once	TRBD1	TRBV19	TRBJ1-5	CASEPHGQGNQPQHF	TGTGCCAGTGAACCCCACGGACAGGGGAATCAGCCCCAGCATTTT
NA	NA	TRBV6-5	TRBJ2-7	CASSYSGGHYEQYF	TGTGCCAGCAGTTACTCGGGGGGGCACTACGAGCAGTACTTC
NA	TRBD1	TRBV28	TRBJ2-1	CASRARDRGLHEQFF	TGTGCCAGCAGAGCCCGGGACAGGGGACTCCATGAGCAGTTCTTC
NA	NA	TRBV23-1	TRBJ1-3	CASSQSKAVLSGNTIYF	TGCGCCAGCAGTCAATCTAAGGCGGTTCTGTCTGGAAACACCATATATTTT
NA	TRBD1	TRBV11-2	TRBJ2-5	CASSFEGGVQETQYF	TGTGCCAGCAGCTTCGAAGGGGGCGTCCAAGAGACCCAGTACTTC
NA	NA	TRBV4-2	TRBJ1-5	CASSQNRDLDQPQHF	TGTGCCAGCAGCCAAAACCGGGACTTGGATCAGCCCCAGCATTTT
NA	NA	TRBV19	TRBJ2-7	CASSLHNPGYEQYF	TGTGCCAGTTCGCTCCATAATCCAGGATACGAGCAGTACTTC
NA	TRBD1	TRBV10-1	TRBJ1-1	CDEDRAPMNTEAFF	TGCGACGAGGACAGGGCGCCTATGAACACTGAAGCTTTCTTT
NA	NA	TRBV12-5	TRBJ2-4	CASAQGFLAKNIQYF	TGTGCTAGTGCCCAGGGCTTCCTAGCCAAAAACATTCAGTACTTC
once	TRBD1	TRBV7-9	TRBJ2-1	CASSPGTGYNEQFF	TGTGCCAGCAGCCCCGGGACAGGCTACAATGAGCAGTTCTTC
NA	TRBD1	TRBV6-6	TRBJ1-6	CASSPSTGSSYNSPLHF	TGTGCCAGCAGTCCTTCGACAGGGAGCTCCTATAATTCACCCCTCCACTTT
few	NA	TRBV25-1	TRBJ1-2	CASSDVYYGYTF	TGTGCCAGCAGTGACGTGTACTATGGCTACACCTTC
few	NA	TRBV2	TRBJ1-6	CASSESRVDNSPLHF	TGTGCCAGCAGTGAAAGCCGGGTCGATAATTCACCCCTCCACTTT
NA	NA	TRBV10-2	TRBJ2-7	CATGGTDNYEQYF	TGCGCCACTGGCGGGACAGATAACTACGAGCAGTACTTC
NA	TRBD1	TRBV3-1/TRBV3-2	TRBJ1-4	CASSQGGQGGEKLFF	TGTGCCAGCAGCCAAGGAGGACAGGGAGGTGAAAAACTGTTTTTT
NA	NA	TRBV14	TRBJ1-5	CASSQGSRPQHF	TGTGCCAGCAGCCAAGGGAGCCGGCCCCAGCATTTT